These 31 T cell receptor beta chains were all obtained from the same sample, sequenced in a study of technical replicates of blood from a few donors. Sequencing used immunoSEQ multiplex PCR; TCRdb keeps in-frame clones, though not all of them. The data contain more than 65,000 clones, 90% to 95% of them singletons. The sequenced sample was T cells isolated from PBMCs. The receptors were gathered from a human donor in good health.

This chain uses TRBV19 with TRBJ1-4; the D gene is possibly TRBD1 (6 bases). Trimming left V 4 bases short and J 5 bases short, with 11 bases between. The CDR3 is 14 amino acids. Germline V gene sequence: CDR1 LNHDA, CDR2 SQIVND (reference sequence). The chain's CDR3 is CASSNRVGNEKLFF. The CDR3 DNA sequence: TGTGCCAGTAGTAACAGGGTTGGGAATGAAAAACTGTTTTTT.

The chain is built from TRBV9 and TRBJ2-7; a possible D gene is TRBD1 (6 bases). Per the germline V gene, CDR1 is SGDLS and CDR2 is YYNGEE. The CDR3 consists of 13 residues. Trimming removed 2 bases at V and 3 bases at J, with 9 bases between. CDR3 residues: CASSVQDSYEQYF. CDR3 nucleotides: TGTGCCAGCAGCGTGCAGGACAGCTACGAGCAGTACTTC.

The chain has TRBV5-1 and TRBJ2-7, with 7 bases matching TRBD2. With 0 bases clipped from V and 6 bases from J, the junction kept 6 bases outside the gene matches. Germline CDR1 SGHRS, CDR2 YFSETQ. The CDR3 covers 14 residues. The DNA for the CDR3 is TGCGCCAGCAGCTTGGTGGTAGCGGGCTCCGAGCAGTACTTC. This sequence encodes CASSLVVAGSEQYF.

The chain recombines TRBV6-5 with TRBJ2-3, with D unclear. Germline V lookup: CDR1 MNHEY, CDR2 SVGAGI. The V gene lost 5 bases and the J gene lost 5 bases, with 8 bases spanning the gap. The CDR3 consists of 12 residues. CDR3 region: CASSRSGDTQYF. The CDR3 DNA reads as TGTGCCAGCAGTAGATCGGGAGATACGCAGTATTTT.

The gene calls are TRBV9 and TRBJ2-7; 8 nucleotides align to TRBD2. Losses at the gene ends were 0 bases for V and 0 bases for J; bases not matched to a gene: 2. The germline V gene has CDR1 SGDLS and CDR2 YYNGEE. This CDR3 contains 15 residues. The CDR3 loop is CASSVAGGSSYEQYF. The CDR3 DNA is TGTGCCAGCAGCGTAGCGGGAGGGAGCTCCTACGAGCAGTACTTC. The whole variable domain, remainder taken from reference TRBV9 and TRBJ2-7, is DSGVTQTPKHLITATGQRVTLRCSPRSGDLSVYWYQQSLDQGLQFLIQYYNGEERAKGNILERFSAQQFPDLHSELNLSSLELGDSALYFCASSVAGGSSYEQYFGPGTRLTVT.

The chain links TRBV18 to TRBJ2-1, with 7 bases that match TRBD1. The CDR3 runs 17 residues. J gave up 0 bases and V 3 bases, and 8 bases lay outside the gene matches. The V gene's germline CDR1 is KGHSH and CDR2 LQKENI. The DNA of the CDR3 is TGTGCCAGCTCACCGCCGGACAGGTCTCGCTCCTACAATGAGCAGTTCTTC. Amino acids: CASSPPDRSRSYNEQFF.

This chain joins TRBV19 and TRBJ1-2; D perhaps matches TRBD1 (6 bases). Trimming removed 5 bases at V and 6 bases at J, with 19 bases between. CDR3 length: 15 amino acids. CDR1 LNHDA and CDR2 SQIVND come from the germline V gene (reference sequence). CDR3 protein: CASSLQGQRGDGYTF. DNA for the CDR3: TGTGCCAGTAGTCTTCAAGGACAGCGGGGGGATGGCTACACCTTC.

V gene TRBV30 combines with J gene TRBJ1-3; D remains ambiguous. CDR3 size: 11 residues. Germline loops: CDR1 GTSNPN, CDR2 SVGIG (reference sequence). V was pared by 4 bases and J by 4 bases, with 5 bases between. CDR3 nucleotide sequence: TGTGCCTGGAACACCGGAAACACCATATATTTT. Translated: CAWNTGNTIYF. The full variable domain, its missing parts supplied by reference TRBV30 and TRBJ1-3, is SQTIHQWPATLVQPVGSPLSLECTVEGTSNPNLYWYRQAAGRGLQLLFYSVGIGQISSEVPQNLSASRPQDRQFILSSKKLLLSDSGFYLCAWNTGNTIYFGEGSWLTVV.

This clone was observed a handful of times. DNA for the CDR3: TGTGCCAGTAGTCCCATCCAGGGGTCCGAGCAGTACTTC. Its translation: CASSPIQGSEQYF. The J gene is TRBJ2-7, the V gene TRBV19; a possible D gene is TRBD1 (6 bases). Germline V gives CDR1 LNHDA, CDR2 SQIVND (reference sequence). Trimming took 5 bases from V and 6 from J, leaving 14 bases between them. The CDR3 is made up of 13 amino acids.

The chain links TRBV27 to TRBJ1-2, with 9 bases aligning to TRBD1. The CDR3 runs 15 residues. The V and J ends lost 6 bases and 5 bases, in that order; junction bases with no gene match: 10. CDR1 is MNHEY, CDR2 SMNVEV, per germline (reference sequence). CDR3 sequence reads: CASRLTGGGYYGYTF. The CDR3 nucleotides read TGTGCCAGCAGGTTAACAGGGGGCGGTTATTATGGCTACACCTTC.

The CDR3 bases are TGCGCCAGCACCGGGACTTCTTCCTACAATGAGCAGTTCTTC. It is translated as CASTGTSSYNEQFF. The chain is built from TRBV5-1 and TRBJ2-1; tentative D call: TRBD2 (6 bases). V gave up 6 bases and J gave up 1 base, with 11 bases separating them. CDR3 length equals 14 residues. The germline CDR1 and CDR2 sequences are SGHRS and YFSETQ.

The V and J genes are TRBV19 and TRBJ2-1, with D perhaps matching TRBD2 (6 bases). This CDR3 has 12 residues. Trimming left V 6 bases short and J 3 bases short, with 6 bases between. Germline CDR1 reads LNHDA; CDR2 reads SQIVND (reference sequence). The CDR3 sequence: CASRTSYNEQFF. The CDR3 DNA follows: TGTGCCAGTAGGACTAGCTACAATGAGCAGTTCTTC.

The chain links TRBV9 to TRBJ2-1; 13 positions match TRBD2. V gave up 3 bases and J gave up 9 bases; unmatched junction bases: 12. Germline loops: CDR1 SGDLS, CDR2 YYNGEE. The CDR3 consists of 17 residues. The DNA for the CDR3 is TGTGCCAGCAGCGCGCGTGGGGGACTAGCGGGGTGGGGTGAGCAGTTCTTC. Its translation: CASSARGGLAGWGEQFF. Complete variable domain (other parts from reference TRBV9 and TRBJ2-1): DSGVTQTPKHLITATGQRVTLRCSPRSGDLSVYWYQQSLDQGLQFLIQYYNGEERAKGNILERFSAQQFPDLHSELNLSSLELGDSALYFCASSARGGLAGWGEQFFGPGTRLTVL.

The CDR3, as DNA: TGTGCCAGGTCTCGGAGGGCTTCCTACAATGAGCAGTTCTTC. It translates to CARSRRASYNEQFF. The rearrangement uses TRBV2 and TRBJ2-1, with D maybe TRBD2 (6 bases). CDR3 size: 14 residues. The germline CDR1 and CDR2 sequences are SNHLY and FYNNEI. V lost 9 bases to trimming and J lost 1 base, with 13 bases between them.

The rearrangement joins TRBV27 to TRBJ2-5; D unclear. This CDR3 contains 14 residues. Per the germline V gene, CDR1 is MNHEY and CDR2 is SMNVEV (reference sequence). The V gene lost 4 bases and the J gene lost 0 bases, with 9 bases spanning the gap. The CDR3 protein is CASSWAGNQETQYF. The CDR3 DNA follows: TGTGCCAGCAGTTGGGCAGGTAACCAAGAGACCCAGTACTTC.

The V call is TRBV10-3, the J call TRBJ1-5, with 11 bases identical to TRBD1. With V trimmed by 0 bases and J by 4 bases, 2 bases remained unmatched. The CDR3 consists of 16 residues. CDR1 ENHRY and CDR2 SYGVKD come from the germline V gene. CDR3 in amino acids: CAISESGQGANQPQHF. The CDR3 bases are TGTGCCATCAGTGAGTCTGGACAGGGGGCGAATCAGCCCCAGCATTTT.

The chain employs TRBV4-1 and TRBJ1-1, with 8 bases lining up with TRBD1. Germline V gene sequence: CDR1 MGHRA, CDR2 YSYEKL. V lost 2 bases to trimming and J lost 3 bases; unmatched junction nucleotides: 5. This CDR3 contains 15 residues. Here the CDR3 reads CASSQKTGGDTEAFF. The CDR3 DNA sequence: TGCGCCAGCAGCCAAAAAACAGGGGGGGACACTGAAGCTTTCTTT.

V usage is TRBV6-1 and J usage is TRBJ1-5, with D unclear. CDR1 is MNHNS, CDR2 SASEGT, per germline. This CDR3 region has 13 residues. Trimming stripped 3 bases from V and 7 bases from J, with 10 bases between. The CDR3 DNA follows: TGTGCCAGCAGTGAGAGGATGCGGCAGCCCCAGCATTTT. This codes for CASSERMRQPQHF.

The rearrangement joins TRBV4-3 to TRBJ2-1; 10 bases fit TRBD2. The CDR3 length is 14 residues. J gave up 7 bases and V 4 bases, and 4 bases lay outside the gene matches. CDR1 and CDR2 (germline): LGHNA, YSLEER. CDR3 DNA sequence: TGCGCCAGCAGCCTGGGACTAGCGCTTAATGAGCAGTTCTTC. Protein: CASSLGLALNEQFF.

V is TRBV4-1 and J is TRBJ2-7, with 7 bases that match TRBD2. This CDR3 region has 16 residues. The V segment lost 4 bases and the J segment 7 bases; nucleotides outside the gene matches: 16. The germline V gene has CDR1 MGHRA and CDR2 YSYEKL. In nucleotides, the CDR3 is TGCGCCAGCAGCCGGGCGGCGGGAGCCACCGGGGGGGAGCAGTACTTC. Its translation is CASSRAAGATGGEQYF.

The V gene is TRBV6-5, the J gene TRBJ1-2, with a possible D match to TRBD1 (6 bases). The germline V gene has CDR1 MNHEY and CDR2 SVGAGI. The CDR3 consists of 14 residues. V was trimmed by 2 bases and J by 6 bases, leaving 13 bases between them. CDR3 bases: TGTGCCAGCAGTTACGGTGCAGGGGAAAATGGCTACACCTTC. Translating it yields CASSYGAGENGYTF.

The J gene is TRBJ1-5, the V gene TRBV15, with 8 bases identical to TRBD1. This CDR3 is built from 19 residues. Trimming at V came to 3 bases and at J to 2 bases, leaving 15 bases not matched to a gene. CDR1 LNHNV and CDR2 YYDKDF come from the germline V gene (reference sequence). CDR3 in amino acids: CATSRFPGQDLYGNQPQHF. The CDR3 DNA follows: TGTGCCACCAGCAGGTTTCCGGGACAGGACTTGTATGGCAATCAGCCCCAGCATTTT.

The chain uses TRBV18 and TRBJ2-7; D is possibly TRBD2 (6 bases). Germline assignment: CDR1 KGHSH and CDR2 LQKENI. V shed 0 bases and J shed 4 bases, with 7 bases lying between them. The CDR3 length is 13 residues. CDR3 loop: CASSPPEGYEQYF. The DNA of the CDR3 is TGTGCCAGCTCACCACCGGAGGGGTACGAGCAGTACTTC.

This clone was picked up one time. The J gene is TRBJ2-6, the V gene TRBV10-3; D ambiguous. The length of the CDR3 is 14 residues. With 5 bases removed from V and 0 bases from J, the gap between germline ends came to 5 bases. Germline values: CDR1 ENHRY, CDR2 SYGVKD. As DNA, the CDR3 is TGTGCCATCAGTTCCCTCTCTGGGGCCAACGTCCTGACTTTC. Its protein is CAISSLSGANVLTF.

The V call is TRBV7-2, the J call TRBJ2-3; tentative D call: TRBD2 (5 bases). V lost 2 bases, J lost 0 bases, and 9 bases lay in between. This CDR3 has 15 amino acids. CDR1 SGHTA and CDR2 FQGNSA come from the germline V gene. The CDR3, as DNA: TGTGCCAGCAGCTTACGCGGGCCTAGCACAGATACGCAGTATTTT. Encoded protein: CASSLRGPSTDTQYF.

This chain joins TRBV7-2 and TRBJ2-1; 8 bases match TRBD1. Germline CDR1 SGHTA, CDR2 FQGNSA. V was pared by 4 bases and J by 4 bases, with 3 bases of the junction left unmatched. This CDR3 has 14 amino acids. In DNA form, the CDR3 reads TGTGCCAGCAGCTCGGACAGGGAGTACAATGAGCAGTTCTTC. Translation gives CASSSDREYNEQFF.

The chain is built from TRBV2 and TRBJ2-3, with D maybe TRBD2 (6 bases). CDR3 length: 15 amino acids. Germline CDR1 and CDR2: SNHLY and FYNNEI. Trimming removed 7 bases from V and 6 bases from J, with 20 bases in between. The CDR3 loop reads CASTLRRDPIDTQYF. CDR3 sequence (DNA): TGTGCCAGCACACTTAGGCGGGACCCCATCGATACGCAGTATTTT. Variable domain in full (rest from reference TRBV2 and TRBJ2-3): EPEVTQTPSHQVTQMGQEVILRCVPISNHLYFYWYRQILGQKVEFLVSFYNNEISEKSEIFDDQFSVERPDGSNFTLKIRSTKLEDSAMYFCASTLRRDPIDTQYFGPGTRLTVL.

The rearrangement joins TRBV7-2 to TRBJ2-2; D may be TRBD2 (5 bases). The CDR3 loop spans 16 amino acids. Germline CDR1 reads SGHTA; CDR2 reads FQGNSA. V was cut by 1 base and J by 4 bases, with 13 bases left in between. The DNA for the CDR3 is TGTGCCAGCAGCTTAGTAGGCTCTAGCCGCACCGGGGAGCTGTTTTTT. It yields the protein CASSLVGSSRTGELFF. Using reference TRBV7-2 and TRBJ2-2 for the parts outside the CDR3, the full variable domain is GAGVSQSPSNKVTEKGKDVELRCDPISGHTALYWYRQSLGQGLEFLIYFQGNSAPDKSGLPSDRFSAERTGGSVSTLTIQRTQQEDSAVYLCASSLVGSSRTGELFFGEGSRLTVL.

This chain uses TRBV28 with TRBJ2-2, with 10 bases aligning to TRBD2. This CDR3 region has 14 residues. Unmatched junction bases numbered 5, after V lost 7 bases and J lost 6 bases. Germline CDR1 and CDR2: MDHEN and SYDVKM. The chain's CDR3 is CASNLAGVSGELFF. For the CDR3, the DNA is TGTGCCAGCAACCTAGCGGGAGTCTCCGGGGAGCTGTTTTTT.

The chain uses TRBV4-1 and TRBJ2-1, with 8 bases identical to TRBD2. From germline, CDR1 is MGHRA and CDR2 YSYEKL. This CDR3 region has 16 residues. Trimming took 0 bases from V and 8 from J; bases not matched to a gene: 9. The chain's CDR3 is CASSQEDSGARDEQFF. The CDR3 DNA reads TGCGCCAGCAGCCAAGAAGATAGCGGGGCCAGGGATGAGCAGTTCTTC.

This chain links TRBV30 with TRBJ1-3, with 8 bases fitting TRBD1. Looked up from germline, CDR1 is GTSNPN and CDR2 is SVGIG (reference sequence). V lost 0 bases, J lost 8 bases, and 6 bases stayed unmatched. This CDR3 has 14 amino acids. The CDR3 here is CAWSVTGGWDTIYF. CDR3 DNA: TGTGCCTGGAGTGTTACAGGGGGATGGGACACCATATATTTT.